The T cell receptor (beta chain) described here comes from a study of sequential checkpoint blockade in melanoma. Background on the study: TCRbeta immunosequencing was performed on DNA from roughly 90 pretreatment melanoma tumor samples. Matched biopsies came pretreatment and at week 13 for some 22 patients. Regarding the study as a whole: T-cell fraction and clonality followed PD-L1 and CD8+ counts, not mutational load.

Clones were sequenced by immunoSEQ multiplex PCR, and TCRdb holds only the in-frame ones, with some missing. The sample holds about 10,000 clones, around 28% seen once. There are a few counts of this clone. Its antigen is currently unknown. This CDR3 comprises 15 residues. The V gene's germline CDR1 is SGHNT and CDR2 YENEEA. V was cut by 5 bases and J by 2 bases, with 15 bases left in between. Treatment meaning: randomized to nivolumab then ipilimumab (arm A) or the reverse (arm B). The TCR comes from a human donor with melanoma. The sample here was tumor tissue (inferred from file names), taken from a patient given nivolumab and ipilimumab in sequence. The rearrangement joins TRBV11-3 to TRBJ2-5, with D hard to call. CDR3 region: CASSHPSPLQETQYF. DNA for the CDR3: TGTGCCAGCAGCCATCCGTCCCCATTACAAGAGACCCAGTACTTC.